This T cell receptor (beta chain) came from a study of T cell responses to AZD1222 COVID-19 vaccine. This clone was seen once. Antigen specificity is unknown. The germline V gene encodes CDR1 MGHRA and CDR2 YSYEKL. The CDR3 contains 14 residues. Trimming pared 5 bases from V and 10 bases from J, leaving 15 bases between. Study-wide points: Clonal diversity may have been underestimated in mostly white British donors.

Using immunoSEQ multiplex PCR, the repertoire was profiled, and TCRdb retains in-frame clones only, with some absent. The repertoire holds about 130,000 clones, with over 85% as singletons. This rearrangement joins TRBV4-1 to TRBJ2-6; unclear D gene. The sequence was collected from an adult in good health. The sequencing here drew on peripheral blood, taken on day 0 of AZD1222 vaccination. The CDR3, as DNA: TGCGCCAGCAGCAAAAGACTGATGGAGAACGTCCTGACTTTC. It translates to CASSKRLMENVLTF.